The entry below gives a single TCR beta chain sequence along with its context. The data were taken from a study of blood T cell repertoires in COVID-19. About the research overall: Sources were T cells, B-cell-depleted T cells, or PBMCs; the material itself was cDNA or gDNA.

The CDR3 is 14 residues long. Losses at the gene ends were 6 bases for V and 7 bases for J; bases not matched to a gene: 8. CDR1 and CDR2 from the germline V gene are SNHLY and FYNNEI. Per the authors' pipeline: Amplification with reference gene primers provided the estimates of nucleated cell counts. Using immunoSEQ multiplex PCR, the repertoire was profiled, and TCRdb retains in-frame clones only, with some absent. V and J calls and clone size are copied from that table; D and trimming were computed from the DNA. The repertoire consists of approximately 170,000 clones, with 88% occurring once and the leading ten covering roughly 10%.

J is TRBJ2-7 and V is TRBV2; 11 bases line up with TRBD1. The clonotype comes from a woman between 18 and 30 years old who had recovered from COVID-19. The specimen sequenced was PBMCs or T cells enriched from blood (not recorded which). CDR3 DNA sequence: TGTGCCAGCAGACAAGGACAGGGGGCTTATGAGCAGTACTTC. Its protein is CASRQGQGAYEQYF. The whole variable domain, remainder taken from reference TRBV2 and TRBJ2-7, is EPEVTQTPSHQVTQMGQEVILRCVPISNHLYFYWYRQILGQKVEFLVSFYNNEISEKSEIFDDQFSVERPDGSNFTLKIRSTKLEDSAMYFCASRQGQGAYEQYFGPGTRLTVT.